A selection of T cell receptor beta chains follows, all from one sample in a study of CD8 T cells in Susac syndrome. TCRdb reprocessed the immunoSEQ multiplex PCR reads with MiXCR, giving one entry per CDR3 protein. The data hold 130,000 or so distinct CDR3 sequences, with around 95% observed a single time. Sequencing input: CD4+ T cells from PBMCs. These receptors all come from a human donor in good health. CDR3s include the opening cysteine and the closing phenylalanine or tryptophan. The D gene is left open where the match is weak. Clone size, where shown, is once, few, many, or a class for clones that have expanded.

.,TRBV9,TRBD2,TRBJ2-1,17,TGTGCCAGCAGTACCGGGACTAGCGGACCTTCCTACAATGAGCAGTTCTTC,CASSTGTSGPSYNEQFF
.,TRBV6-5,.,TRBJ1-1,15,TGTGCCAGCAGTTTGGAGAGAAGACCGAACACTGAAGCTTTCTTT,CASSLERRPNTEAFF
few,TRBV7-2,TRBD2,TRBJ2-3,16,TGTGCCAGCAGCTTAGTTGGCGGGAGGGCCCCAGATACGCAGTATTTT,CASSLVGGRAPDTQYF
.,TRBV7-9,.,TRBJ1-3,12,TGTGCCAGCAGCTTAGATCGATACACCATATATTTT,CASSLDRYTIYF
.,TRBV6-5,.,TRBJ2-2,17,TGTGCCAGCAGTTACGACAAGGGACGTTCGAACACCGGGGAGCTGTTTTTT,CASSYDKGRSNTGELFF
.,TRBV7-2,.,TRBJ2-2,15,TGTGCCAGCAGCTTGTTCGTGGACCTTGGCGGGGAGCTGTTTTTT,CASSLFVDLGGELFF
.,TRBV27,.,TRBJ2-3,16,TGTGCCAGCAGTTTAAGGTTTCAGGGAAGCACAGATACGCAGTATTTT,CASSLRFQGSTDTQYF
.,TRBV29-1,TRBD1,TRBJ2-5,14,TGCAGCGTTGAGGGACAGGGGTTGGGAGAGACCCAGTACTTC,CSVEGQGLGETQYF
.,TRBV19,TRBD1,TRBJ2-5,14,TGTGCCAGTAACCAACAGGGGGACCAAGAGACCCAGTACTTC,CASNQQGDQETQYF
.,TRBV3-1,.,TRBJ1-6,15,TGTGCCAGCAGCCAAGGAATATTCGGGAATTCACCCCTCCACTTT,CASSQGIFGNSPLHF
.,TRBV20-1,TRBD2,TRBJ2-7,14,TGCAGTGCTAGTGCTAGCGGCTCCTCCTACGAGCAGTACTTC,CSASASGSSYEQYF
once,TRBV7-8,TRBD2,TRBJ2-1,19,TGTGCCAGCAGCTTAGGCCTCTTTTTGGCGGGAGCTAATTACAATGAGCAGTTCTTC,CASSLGLFLAGANYNEQFF
.,TRBV7-9,TRBD1,TRBJ1-1,16,TGTGCCAGCAGCACCGCCCGACAGGGGTCTTTGACTGAAGCTTTCTTT,CASSTARQGSLTEAFF
.,TRBV25-1,TRBD2,TRBJ2-1,17,TGTGCCAGCAGTGGGGGGTCTAGCGGGAGTATGAGCAATGAGCAGTTCTTC,CASSGGSSGSMSNEQFF
.,TRBV7-2,.,TRBJ2-7,14,TGTGCCAGCATCTCCTCCGGGGACTCCTACGAGCAGTACTTC,CASISSGDSYEQYF
.,TRBV19,.,TRBJ1-5,15,TGTGCCAGTAGTATCAATGCCCGGGGATCTCAGCCCCAGCATTTT,CASSINARGSQPQHF
.,TRBV2,TRBD2,TRBJ2-2,15,TGTGCCAGCAGTCGGACTAGCGGGATGGCCGGGGAGCTGTTTTTT,CASSRTSGMAGELFF
.,TRBV29-1,TRBD1,TRBJ2-7,14,TGCAGCGTTGAGGGACAGGGTGTGAGAGGCGAGCAGTACTTC,CSVEGQGVRGEQYF
.,TRBV19,.,TRBJ2-7,14,TGTGCCAGTAGTATTACAGTGAGCTCCTACGAGCAGTACTTC,CASSITVSSYEQYF
.,TRBV3-1,TRBD2,TRBJ2-5,14,TGTGCCAGCAGATACAGCGGGAGAGGAGAGACCCAGTACTTC,CASRYSGRGETQYF
.,TRBV5-1,TRBD1,TRBJ1-6,15,TGCGCCAGCAGCCCCGGACAGGGGGCCTATTCACCCCTCCACTTT,CASSPGQGAYSPLHF
few,TRBV6-2/TRBV6-3,.,TRBJ2-1,13,TGTGCCAGCAGTTACTCAACAAATAATGAGCAGTTCTTC,CASSYSTNNEQFF
.,TRBV12-3/TRBV12-4,.,TRBJ2-2,16,TGTGCCAGCACTCCTGCGGGCAAGCTAAACACCGGGGAGCTGTTTTTT,CASTPAGKLNTGELFF
.,TRBV5-6,.,TRBJ1-3,16,TGTGCCAGCAGCCCTCGGTGGGGGTGGTCTGGAAACACCATATATTTT,CASSPRWGWSGNTIYF
once,TRBV11-2,TRBD1,TRBJ1-3,20,TGTGCCAGCAGCACCCTCCCGGGACAGGGGGCCGGCACTCTCGAAAACACCATATATTTT,CASSTLPGQGAGTLENTIYF
.,TRBV3-1,.,TRBJ2-5,12,TGTGCCAGTCGCGGGTACCAAGAGACCCAGTACTTC,CASRGYQETQYF
.,TRBV14,.,TRBJ2-3,13,TGTGCCAGCAGCCAAGGTAGAACAGATACGCAGTATTTT,CASSQGRTDTQYF
.,TRBV6-5,.,TRBJ1-2,13,TGTGCCAGCGGGGAGGGGCAGGGTTATGGCTACACCTTC,CASGEGQGYGYTF
.,TRBV12-3/TRBV12-4,.,TRBJ1-1,14,TGTGCCAGCAGTTTAGTTGGCTCCGGCACTGAAGCTTTCTTT,CASSLVGSGTEAFF
.,TRBV24-1,TRBD2,TRBJ2-2,13,TGTGCCTCCCAGCGGGAGAACACCGGGGAGCTGTTTTTT,CASQRENTGELFF
.,TRBV6-2/TRBV6-3,.,TRBJ2-7,17,TGTGCCAGCCGGTTCGGGAGCTGGCGGACCCACTCCTACGAGCAGTACTTC,CASRFGSWRTHSYEQYF
.,TRBV27,TRBD2,TRBJ2-4,18,TGTGCCAGCAGTTTAGGCCCCCCGGCTAGCGGGAGATGGAACATTCAGTACTTC,CASSLGPPASGRWNIQYF
.,TRBV4-2,TRBD2,TRBJ2-2,17,TGTGCCAGCAGCCAAGGGGGCGGGAGTCGGGACACCGGGGAGCTGTTTTTT,CASSQGGGSRDTGELFF
.,TRBV7-8,.,TRBJ2-1,17,TGTGCCAGCAGCTTCCCCCGCCGCGTACGGCCGGCCAATGAGCAGTTCTTC,CASSFPRRVRPANEQFF
.,TRBV29-1,TRBD2,TRBJ2-5,14,TGCAGCGTTGAAGGCGGAGCGGGAGTCGGGACCCAGTACTTC,CSVEGGAGVGTQYF
.,TRBV20-1,.,TRBJ1-2,12,TGCAGTGGAAACAAGGACAATAGTGGCTACACCTTC,CSGNKDNSGYTF
.,TRBV7-2,.,TRBJ2-7,14,TGTGCCAGCAGCTTAGGGCCGGGCCCCTACGAGCAGTACTTC,CASSLGPGPYEQYF
.,TRBV14,.,TRBJ1-2,12,TGTGCCAGCAGCCAAGGCTACAGCAGCTACACCTTC,CASSQGYSSYTF
.,TRBV18,.,TRBJ2-1,14,TGTGCCAGCTCCAGCCCGGCGGCCTACAATGAGCAGTTCTTC,CASSSPAAYNEQFF
.,TRBV18,.,TRBJ1-1,18,TGTGCCAGCTCACCTATGGTTCAGGGAGGAGGAGGCGACACTGAAGCTTTCTTT,CASSPMVQGGGGDTEAFF
.,TRBV30,.,TRBJ2-7,12,TGTGCCTGGAGCAAGGATCGCTACGAGCAGTACTTC,CAWSKDRYEQYF
.,TRBV29-1,.,TRBJ2-7,12,TGCAGCGTTGAATGGACTGGGGACGAGCAGTACTTC,CSVEWTGDEQYF
.,TRBV7-2,.,TRBJ2-1,15,TGTGCCAGCAGCCGATCGTCGGGAAAGAGGAATGAGCAGTTCTTC,CASSRSSGKRNEQFF
few,TRBV9,TRBD1,TRBJ2-7,15,TGTGCCAGCAGCGTAGGTGGACAGGGGTCCTACGAGCAGTACTTC,CASSVGGQGSYEQYF
.,TRBV19,.,TRBJ2-2,13,TGTGCCAGTAGTCTCCAGTATGCCGGGGAGCTGTTTTTT,CASSLQYAGELFF
.,TRBV7-9,.,TRBJ1-1,12,TGTGCCAGCAGCCTAGGGTCCACTGAAGCTTTCTTT,CASSLGSTEAFF
.,TRBV24-1,.,TRBJ2-7,14,TGTGCCTCACCCCCGGGACAAAATCCGATCGAGCAGTACTTC,CASPPGQNPIEQYF
.,TRBV30,.,TRBJ2-5,11,TGTGCCTGGACAAAGGGGGAGACCCAGTACTTC,CAWTKGETQYF
.,TRBV6-1,TRBD2,TRBJ2-3,17,TGTGCCACCCAGCGTGGTTGGACTAGCGGGAACACAGATACGCAGTATTTT,CATQRGWTSGNTDTQYF
.,TRBV6-2/TRBV6-3,TRBD2,TRBJ2-1,18,TGTGCCAGCAGTCCCGGGACTAGCGGGGTTAGCTCCTACAATGAGCAGTTCTTC,CASSPGTSGVSSYNEQFF
.,TRBV20-1,.,TRBJ2-3,12,TGCAGTGCTAGGGCTAACACAGATACGCAGTATTTT,CSARANTDTQYF